Reported below is one T cell receptor (beta chain). As originally analysed: Reference gene primer amplification in the assay estimated nucleated cell counts. Some clones are missing from TCRdb's copy, which holds only in-frame ones; the method was immunoSEQ multiplex PCR. V, J and clone size are taken as reported in that table, and D and trimming were inferred from the DNA itself. The data hold roughly 100,000 clones, with more than 80% observed a single time. These data are taken from a study of blood T cell repertoires in COVID-19. Study background: Researchers got acute and convalescent COVID-19 samples from the United States, Italy and Spain. From T cells, B-cell-depleted T cells, or PBMCs came the material, which was cDNA or gDNA.

Deletions cut 4 bases from V and 1 base from J, with 11 bases between. The germline gives CDR1 SGHDT, CDR2 YYEEEE. CDR3 length: 14 amino acids. This sequence was found in a woman aged 60-70 years with acute or convalescent COVID-19. The chain joins TRBV5-6 to TRBJ1-1; D ambiguous. The sample comprised peripheral blood. CDR3 sequence: CASSLFGKNTEAFF. CDR3 DNA: TGTGCCAGCAGCCTTTTCGGGAAGAACACTGAAGCTTTCTTT.